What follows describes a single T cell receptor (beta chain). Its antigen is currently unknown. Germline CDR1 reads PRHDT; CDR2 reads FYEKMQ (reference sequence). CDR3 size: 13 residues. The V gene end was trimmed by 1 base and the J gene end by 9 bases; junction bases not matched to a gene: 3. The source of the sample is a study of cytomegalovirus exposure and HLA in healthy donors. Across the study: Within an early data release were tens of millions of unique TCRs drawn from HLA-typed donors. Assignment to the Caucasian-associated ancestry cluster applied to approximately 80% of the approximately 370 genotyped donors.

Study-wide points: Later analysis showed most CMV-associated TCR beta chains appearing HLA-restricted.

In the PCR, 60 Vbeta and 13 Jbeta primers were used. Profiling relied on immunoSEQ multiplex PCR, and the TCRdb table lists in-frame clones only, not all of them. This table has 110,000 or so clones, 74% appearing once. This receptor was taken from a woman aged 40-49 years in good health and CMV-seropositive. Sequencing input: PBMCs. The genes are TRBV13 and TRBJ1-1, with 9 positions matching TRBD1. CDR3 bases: TGTGCCAGCAGCTTAGAGGGGACAGGGAAAGCTTTCTTT. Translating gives CASSLEGTGKAFF.